This record covers a single T cell receptor (beta chain). This entry belongs to a study of blood T cell repertoires in COVID-19. This CDR3 comprises 16 residues. Per the germline V gene, CDR1 is MDHEN and CDR2 is SYDVKM. J gave up 3 bases and V 6 bases, and 6 bases lay outside the gene matches. In the original workflow: Amplification of reference gene primers was used by the study to estimate nucleated cell counts. Profiled with immunoSEQ multiplex PCR; TCRdb holds only in-frame clones, not every one. V and J calls and clone size are given by that table; D and trimming were obtained from the DNA. Here the sample spans about 180,000 clones, approximately 81% being singletons.

The chain is built from TRBV28 and TRBJ2-2; 11 bases are shared with TRBD2. The TCR sequence derives from a man younger than 35 with active or convalescent COVID-19. The specimen sequenced was peripheral blood. CDR3 amino acids: CASRSRLAGYTGELFF. The CDR3 bases are TGTGCCAGCAGATCAAGACTAGCGGGATACACCGGGGAGCTGTTTTTT.